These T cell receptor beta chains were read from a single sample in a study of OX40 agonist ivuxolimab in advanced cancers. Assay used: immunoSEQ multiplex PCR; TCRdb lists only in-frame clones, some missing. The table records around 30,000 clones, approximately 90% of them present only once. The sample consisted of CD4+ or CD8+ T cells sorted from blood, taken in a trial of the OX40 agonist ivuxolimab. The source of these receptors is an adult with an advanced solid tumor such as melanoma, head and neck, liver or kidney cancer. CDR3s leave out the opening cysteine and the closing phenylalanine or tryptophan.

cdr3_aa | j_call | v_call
ASSLGTVEQY | TRBJ2-7 | TRBV5-8
ASRYRGVNYGYT | TRBJ1-2 | TRBV28
ASTRGGSTDTQY | TRBJ2-3 | TRBV9
SLEVGPWETQY | TRBJ2-5 | TRBV29-1
ASSLGLANTGELF | TRBJ2-2 | TRBV13
ASSVFGYNEQF | TRBJ2-1 | TRBV6-1
ASSQDTAYEQY | TRBJ2-7 | TRBV4-1
ASSSGMGQMKDGYT | TRBJ1-2 | TRBV7-9
ASSPPGQGPEIAKNIQY | TRBJ2-4 | TRBV11-2
ATKGLGPYEQY | TRBJ2-7 | TRBV27